The clone carrying this T cell receptor beta chain was observed a single time. The sample originates from a study of blood T cell repertoires in COVID-19. The method was immunoSEQ multiplex PCR; TCRdb's version includes in-frame clones alone and lacks a portion of them. The table includes 25,000 to 40,000 clones, roughly 88% detected once. Trimming cost V 3 bases and J 2 bases; bases outside gene matches: 0. The CDR3 covers 15 residues. The germline gives CDR1 KGHSH, CDR2 LQKENI. The chain couples TRBV18 to TRBJ2-1; 11 nucleotides match TRBD2. This TCR was sampled from an older man with active or convalescent COVID-19. Source material: peripheral blood. The CDR3 loop reads CASSPGLAAYNEQFF. CDR3 sequence (DNA): TGTGCCAGCTCACCGGGACTAGCGGCCTACAATGAGCAGTTCTTC. The full variable domain, completed using reference TRBV18 and TRBJ2-1, is NAGVMQNPRHLVRRRGQEARLRCSPMKGHSHVYWYRQLPEEGLKFMVYLQKENIIDESGMPKERFSAEFPKEGPSILRIQQVVRGDSAAYFCASSPGLAAYNEQFFGPGTRLTVL.